Presented here are 8 T cell receptor beta chains from one specimen sequenced in a study of OX40 agonist ivuxolimab in advanced cancers. Using immunoSEQ multiplex PCR, the repertoire was profiled, and TCRdb retains in-frame clones only, with some absent. This table holds around 70,000 clones, about 82% found once. Sequenced material: CD4+ or CD8+ T cells sorted from blood, taken in a trial of the OX40 agonist ivuxolimab. These receptors all come from an adult with an advanced solid tumor such as melanoma, head and neck, liver or kidney cancer.

The chain is built from TRBV4-2 and TRBJ1-6; D unresolved. In germline, CDR1 is LGHNA, CDR2 YNFKEQ. The CDR3 totals 15 residues. Trimming took 4 bases from V and 7 from J, leaving 14 bases between them. CDR3 sequence reads: CASSLSAQINSPLHF. The CDR3 region has the DNA TGTGCCAGCAGCCTGTCAGCTCAGATCAATTCACCCCTCCACTTT.

V is TRBV5-6 and J is TRBJ1-2; D ambiguous. This CDR3 contains 15 residues. In germline, CDR1 is SGHDT, CDR2 YYEEEE. Between the trimmed V and J ends, which lost 4 bases and 5 bases, there was a span of 18 bases. The CDR3 region is CASSPFWGDRYGYTF. The CDR3 nucleotides read TGTGCCAGCAGCCCCTTTTGGGGAGATAGGTATGGCTACACCTTC.

The gene calls are TRBV23-1 and TRBJ2-6, with 8 bases aligning to TRBD1. TRBV23-1 is designated an ORF whose function remains uncertain. Trimming removed 8 bases from V and 4 bases from J; junction bases left unmatched: 7. The CDR3 covers 15 residues. The CDR3 region has the DNA TGCGCCAGCCGCGACAGGGGAACAGGGGCCAACGTCCTGACTTTC. Translation gives CASRDRGTGANVLTF.

The V call is TRBV29-1, the J call TRBJ2-3, with 12 bases identical to TRBD2. Germline CDR1 and CDR2: SQVTM and ANQGSEA. This CDR3 contains 15 residues. Unmatched junction bases numbered 6, after V lost 6 bases and J lost 2 bases. Written as DNA, the CDR3 is TGCAGCGTCCGACTAGCGGGAGCCGTCACAGATACGCAGTATTTT. Its translation: CSVRLAGAVTDTQYF.

This clone has just a few counts. This chain joins TRBV6-4 and TRBJ1-2, with 11 bases that match TRBD1. This CDR3 spans 13 amino acids. With 5 bases clipped from V and 10 bases from J, the junction kept 6 bases outside the gene matches. In germline, CDR1 is MRHNA, CDR2 SNTAGT. For the CDR3, the DNA is TGTGCCAGCAGTCCACAGGGACAGGGGGACTACACCTTC. Its protein product is CASSPQGQGDYTF.

This sequence joins TRBV7-9 and TRBJ2-7; 7 bases are a match to TRBD1. In germline, CDR1 is SEHNR, CDR2 FQNEAQ (reference sequence). J lost 4 bases, V lost 4 bases, and 13 bases had no gene match. The CDR3 has 16 residues. The CDR3 here is CASSYLSWDRLYEQYF. The DNA for the CDR3 is TGTGCCAGCAGCTATTTAAGCTGGGACAGACTATACGAGCAGTACTTC.

The chain's CDR3 is CSVDLPGSPPAYEQFF. In DNA form, the CDR3 reads TGCAGCGTTGACCTCCCGGGCAGCCCCCCAGCGTATGAGCAGTTCTTC. The chain joins TRBV29-1 to TRBJ2-1, with D uncertain. CDR1 and CDR2 from the germline V gene are SQVTM and ANQGSEA. CDR3 length equals 16 residues. The V end was cut by 3 bases, the J end by 8 bases, with 23 bases between.

The CDR3 DNA reads as TGTGCCAGCAGTCGAGGGGGCGAGGATACGCAGTATTTT. Protein: CASSRGGEDTQYF. J is TRBJ2-3 and V is TRBV25-1; 7 positions match TRBD1. Looked up from germline, CDR1 is MGHDK and CDR2 is SYGVNS. With V trimmed by 5 bases and J by 6 bases, 5 bases remained unmatched. CDR3 size: 13 residues.